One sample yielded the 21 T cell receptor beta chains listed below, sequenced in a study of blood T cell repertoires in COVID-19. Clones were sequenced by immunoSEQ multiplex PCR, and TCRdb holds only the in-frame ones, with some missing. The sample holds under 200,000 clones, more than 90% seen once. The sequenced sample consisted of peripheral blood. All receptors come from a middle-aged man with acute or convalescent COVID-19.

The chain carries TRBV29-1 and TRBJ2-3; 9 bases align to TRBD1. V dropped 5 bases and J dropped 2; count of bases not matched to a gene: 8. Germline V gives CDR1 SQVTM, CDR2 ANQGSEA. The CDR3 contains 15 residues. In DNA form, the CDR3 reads TGCAGCGTTCTTAGGACAGGGGCGCTCACAGATACGCAGTATTTT. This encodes CSVLRTGALTDTQYF.

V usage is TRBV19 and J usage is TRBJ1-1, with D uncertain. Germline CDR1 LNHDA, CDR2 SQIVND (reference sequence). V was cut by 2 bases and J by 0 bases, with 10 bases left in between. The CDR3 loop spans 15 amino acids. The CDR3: CASSIRIQLNTEAFF. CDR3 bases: TGTGCCAGTAGTATAAGAATACAGTTGAACACTGAAGCTTTCTTT.

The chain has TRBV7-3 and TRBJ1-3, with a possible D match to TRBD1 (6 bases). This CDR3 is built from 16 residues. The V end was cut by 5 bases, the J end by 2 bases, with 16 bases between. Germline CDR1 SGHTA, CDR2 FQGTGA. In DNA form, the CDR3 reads TGTGCCAGCAGCAGAGGGGCAGGGGTGACTGGAAACACCATATATTTT. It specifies CASSRGAGVTGNTIYF.

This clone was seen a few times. The CDR3 reads CATTGATEAFF. CDR3 nucleotides: TGTGCCACGACAGGGGCCACTGAAGCTTTCTTT. The chain is built from TRBV10-3 and TRBJ1-1, with 8 positions matching TRBD1. In germline, CDR1 is ENHRY, CDR2 SYGVKD. Trimming cost V 10 bases and J 4 bases; bases outside gene matches: 2. CDR3 length: 11 residues.

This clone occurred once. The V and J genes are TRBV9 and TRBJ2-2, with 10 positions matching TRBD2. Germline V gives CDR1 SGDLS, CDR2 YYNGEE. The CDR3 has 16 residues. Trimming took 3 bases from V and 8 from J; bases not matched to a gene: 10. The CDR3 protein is CASSARGSGGAGELFF. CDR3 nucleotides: TGTGCCAGCAGCGCCCGAGGGAGCGGGGGGGCGGGGGAGCTGTTTTTT.

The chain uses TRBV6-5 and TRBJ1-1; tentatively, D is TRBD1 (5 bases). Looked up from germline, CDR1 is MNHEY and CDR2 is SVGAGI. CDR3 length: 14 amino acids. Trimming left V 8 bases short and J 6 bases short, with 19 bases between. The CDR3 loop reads CASHLGGVVAEAFF. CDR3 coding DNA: TGTGCCAGCCACCTGGGGGGGGTGGTGGCTGAAGCTTTCTTT.

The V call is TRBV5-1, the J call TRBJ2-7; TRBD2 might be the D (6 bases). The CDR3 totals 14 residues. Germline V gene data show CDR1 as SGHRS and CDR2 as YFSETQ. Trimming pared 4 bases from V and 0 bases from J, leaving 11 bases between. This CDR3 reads CASSPSADSYEQYV. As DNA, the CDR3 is TGCGCCAGCAGCCCTAGCGCGGACTCCTACGAGCAGTACGTC.

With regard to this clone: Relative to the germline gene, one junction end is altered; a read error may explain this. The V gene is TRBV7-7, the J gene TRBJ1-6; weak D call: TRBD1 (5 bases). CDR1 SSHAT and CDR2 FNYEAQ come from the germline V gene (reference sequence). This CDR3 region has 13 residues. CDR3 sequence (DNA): TGTGCTAGCAGCTTGGGGGGTACTTCACCCCTCCACTTT. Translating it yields CASSLGGTSPLHF.

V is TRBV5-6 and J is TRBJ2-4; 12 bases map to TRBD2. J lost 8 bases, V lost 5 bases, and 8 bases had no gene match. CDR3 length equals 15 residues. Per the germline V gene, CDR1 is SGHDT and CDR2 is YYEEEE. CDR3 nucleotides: TGTGCCAGCAGTCTAGCGGGGGGGCCGTTTTACATTCAGTACTTC. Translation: CASSLAGGPFYIQYF.

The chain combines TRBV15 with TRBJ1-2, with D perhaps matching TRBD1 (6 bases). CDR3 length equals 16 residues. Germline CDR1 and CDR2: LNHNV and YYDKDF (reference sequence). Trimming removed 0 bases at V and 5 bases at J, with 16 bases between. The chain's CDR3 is CATSRDLPGGQYGYTF. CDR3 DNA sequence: TGTGCCACCAGCAGAGATTTACCGGGGGGCCAGTATGGCTACACCTTC.

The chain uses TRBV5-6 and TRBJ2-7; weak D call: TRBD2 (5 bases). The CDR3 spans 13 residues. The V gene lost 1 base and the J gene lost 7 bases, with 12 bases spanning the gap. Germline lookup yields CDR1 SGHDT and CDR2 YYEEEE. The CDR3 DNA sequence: TGTGCCAGCAGCTTGACAAGTAGAGGGGAGCAGTACTTC. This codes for CASSLTSRGEQYF.

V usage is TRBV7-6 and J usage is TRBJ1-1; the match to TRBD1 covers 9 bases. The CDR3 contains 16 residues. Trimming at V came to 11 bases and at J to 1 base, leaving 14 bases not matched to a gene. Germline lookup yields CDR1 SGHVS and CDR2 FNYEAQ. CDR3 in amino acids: CACKVTGTGKNTEAFF. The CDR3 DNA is TGTGCCTGCAAAGTCACCGGGACAGGGAAGAACACTGAAGCTTTCTTT.

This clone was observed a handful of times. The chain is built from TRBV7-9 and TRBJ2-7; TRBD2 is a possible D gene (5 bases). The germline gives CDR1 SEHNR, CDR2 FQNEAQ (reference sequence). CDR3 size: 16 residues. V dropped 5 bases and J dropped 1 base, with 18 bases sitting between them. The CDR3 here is CASSPSEGMGSYEQYV. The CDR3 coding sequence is TGTGCCAGCAGCCCCTCCGAGGGTATGGGATCCTACGAGCAGTACGTC.

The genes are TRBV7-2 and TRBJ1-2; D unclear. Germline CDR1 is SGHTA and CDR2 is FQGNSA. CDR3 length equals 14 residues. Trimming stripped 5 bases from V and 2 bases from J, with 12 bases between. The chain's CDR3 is CASSPGLENYGYTF. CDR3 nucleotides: TGTGCCAGCAGCCCCGGGTTGGAGAACTATGGCTACACCTTC.

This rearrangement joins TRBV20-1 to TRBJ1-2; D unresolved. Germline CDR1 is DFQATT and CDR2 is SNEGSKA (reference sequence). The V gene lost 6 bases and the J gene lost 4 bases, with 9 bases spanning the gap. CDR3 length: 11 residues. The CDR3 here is CSAPPSYGYTF. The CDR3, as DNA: TGCAGTGCCCCCCCGAGCTATGGCTACACCTTC.

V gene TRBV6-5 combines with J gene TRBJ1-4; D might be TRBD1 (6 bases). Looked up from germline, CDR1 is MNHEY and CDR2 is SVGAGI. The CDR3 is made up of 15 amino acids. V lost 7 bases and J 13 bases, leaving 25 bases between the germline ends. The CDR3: CASTADPTGSVRLFF. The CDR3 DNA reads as TGTGCCAGCACTGCCGACCCGACAGGATCGGTTAGACTGTTTTTT.

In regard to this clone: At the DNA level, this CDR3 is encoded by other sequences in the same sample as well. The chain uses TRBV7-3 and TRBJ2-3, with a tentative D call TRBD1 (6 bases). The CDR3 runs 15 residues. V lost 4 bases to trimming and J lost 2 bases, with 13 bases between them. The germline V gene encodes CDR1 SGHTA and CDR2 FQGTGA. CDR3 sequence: CASSSTGSPTDTQYF. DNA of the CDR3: TGTGCCAGCAGCTCTACAGGGTCGCCCACAGATACGCAGTATTTT.

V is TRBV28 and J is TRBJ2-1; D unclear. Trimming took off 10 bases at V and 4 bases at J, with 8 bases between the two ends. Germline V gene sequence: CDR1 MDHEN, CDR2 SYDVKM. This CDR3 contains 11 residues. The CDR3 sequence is CATRRYNEQFF. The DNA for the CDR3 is TGTGCCACTAGAAGGTACAATGAGCAGTTCTTC.

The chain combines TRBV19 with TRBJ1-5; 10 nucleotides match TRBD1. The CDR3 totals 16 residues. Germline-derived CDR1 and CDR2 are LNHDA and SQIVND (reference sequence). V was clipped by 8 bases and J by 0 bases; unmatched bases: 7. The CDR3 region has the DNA TGTGCCAGTGACGACAGGGGGCCTTATAGCAATCAGCCCCAGCATTTT. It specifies CASDDRGPYSNQPQHF.

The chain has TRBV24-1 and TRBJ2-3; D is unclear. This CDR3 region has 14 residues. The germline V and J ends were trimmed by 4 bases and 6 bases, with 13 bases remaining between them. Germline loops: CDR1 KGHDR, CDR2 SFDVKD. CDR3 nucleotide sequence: TGTGCCACCAGTGACCCCGGGTCGTTGGATACGCAGTATTTT. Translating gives CATSDPGSLDTQYF.

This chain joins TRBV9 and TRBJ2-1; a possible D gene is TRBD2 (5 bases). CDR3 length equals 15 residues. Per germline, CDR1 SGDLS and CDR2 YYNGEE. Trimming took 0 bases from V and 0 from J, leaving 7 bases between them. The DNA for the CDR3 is TGTGCCAGCAGCGTAGGGACTGGCTCCTACAATGAGCAGTTCTTC. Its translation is CASSVGTGSYNEQFF.